This entry features one T cell receptor (beta chain) sequence. The CDR3 covers 13 residues. CDR1 is KGHSH and CDR2 is LQKENI in the germline V gene. Trimming cost V 4 bases and J 4 bases, with 8 bases left between them. The sample comes from a study of Ad26.COV2.S vaccination and SARS-CoV-2 variants. Treatment of the sample: around 19 received Ad26.COV2.S at low or high dose, single or two shots; about 5 received placebo; per-sample allocation not given. Day 63 following the first vaccine or placebo injection was when the samples were taken. Measured with immunoSEQ multiplex PCR; TCRdb has only the in-frame clones, and not every one. The repertoire holds around 300,000 clones, with roughly 90% as singletons.

This clonotype originated in a person between 18 and 59 years old who received the Ad26.COV2.S COVID-19 vaccine or a placebo. The rearrangement joins TRBV18 to TRBJ1-5; D is undetermined. This sample comprised peripheral blood, obtained in a trial of Ad26.COV2.S vaccine versus placebo. The DNA of the CDR3 is TGTGCCAGCTCACAAGCCGTAAATCAGCCCCAGCATTTT. It encodes CASSQAVNQPQHF.